The 19 T cell receptor beta chains below come from one sample, sequenced in a study of T cells after somatic rescue of genetic block. Measured with immunoSEQ multiplex PCR; TCRdb has only the in-frame clones, and not every one. The profile covers roughly 67,000 clones, with 85% to 95% appearing a single time and just under 3% taken by the ten largest. Specimen: peripheral blood mononuclear cells (PBMCs). These receptors all come from a man between 35 and 55 years old.

V and J are TRBV5-1 and TRBJ2-5, with 10 bases aligning to TRBD1. The J call may be mistaken, given a closer DNA end match to TRBJ2-7. CDR3 length: 15 amino acids. CDR1 SGHRS and CDR2 YFSETQ come from the germline V gene. The chain's CDR3 is CASSKGTGVVYEQYF. The CDR3 DNA is TGCGCCAGCAGCAAAGGGACAGGGGTGGTCTACGAGCAGTACTTC.

This chain joins TRBV5-6 and TRBJ2-6; D remains ambiguous. CDR3 length equals 16 residues. The V end lost 4 bases, the J end lost 0 bases, and 11 bases lay between the germline ends. Germline CDR1 reads SGHDT; CDR2 reads YYEEEE. The CDR3 sequence is CASSPPGFSGANVLTF. The CDR3 DNA sequence: TGTGCCAGCAGCCCCCCCGGCTTCTCTGGGGCCAACGTCCTGACTTTC.

The chain employs TRBV5-1 and TRBJ1-2; the match to TRBD1 covers 7 bases. Per germline, CDR1 SGHRS and CDR2 YFSETQ. J lost 6 bases, V lost 4 bases, and 9 bases had no gene match. The CDR3 sequence is 14 residues long. The CDR3 loop reads CASSLGQAIDGYTF. CDR3 DNA: TGCGCCAGCAGCCTTGGACAGGCTATAGATGGCTACACCTTC.

The chain uses TRBV10-1 and TRBJ2-1, with D perhaps TRBD1 or TRBD2 (5 bases each). Germline CDR1 and CDR2: WNHNN and SYGVQD (reference sequence). There are 16 residues in the CDR3. V gave up 10 bases and J gave up 5 bases, with 24 bases separating them. The CDR3 bases are TGCGCCACCTCACGCGGCGTGTCGGGGCCTGACAATGAGCAGTTCTTC. Its translation: CATSRGVSGPDNEQFF.

The chain carries TRBV9 and TRBJ1-1; a weak D match, TRBD1 (6 bases). Germline V gene data show CDR1 as SGDLS and CDR2 as YYNGEE. The germline V and J ends were trimmed by 0 bases and 5 bases, with 14 bases remaining between them. CDR3 length equals 15 residues. The CDR3 loop reads CASSVAEGGGTEAFF. The CDR3 nucleotides are TGTGCCAGCAGCGTAGCGGAGGGGGGTGGGACTGAAGCTTTCTTT.

V and J are TRBV27 and TRBJ2-7, with D uncertain. The V end was cut by 0 bases, the J end by 3 bases, with 9 bases between. The CDR3 covers 14 residues. The germline gives CDR1 MNHEY, CDR2 SMNVEV (reference sequence). The CDR3: CASSLSGIRYEQYF. The DNA of the CDR3 is TGTGCCAGCAGTTTATCGGGTATCCGCTACGAGCAGTACTTC.

The CDR3, as DNA: TGTGCCAGCAGAAACGGTTCACCCCTCCACTTT. Translation gives CASRNGSPLHF. The rearrangement joins TRBV2 to TRBJ1-6, with D unclear. The germline V and J ends were trimmed by 6 bases and 9 bases, with 6 bases remaining between them. The CDR3 is made up of 11 amino acids. Germline V lookup: CDR1 SNHLY, CDR2 FYNNEI.

The chain carries TRBV5-4 and TRBJ2-2, with 8 bases fitting TRBD1. The CDR3 contains 15 residues. Per germline, CDR1 SGHNT and CDR2 YYREEE (reference sequence). With V trimmed by 4 bases and J by 7 bases, 9 bases remained unmatched. CDR3 sequence: CASSEGQDLNGELFF. CDR3 coding DNA: TGTGCCAGCAGCGAGGGACAGGACCTTAACGGGGAGCTGTTTTTT.

The V gene is TRBV11-1, the J gene TRBJ2-5; D is unresolved. Germline assignment: CDR1 SGHAT and CDR2 FQDESV (reference sequence). The length of the CDR3 is 13 residues. V gave up 0 bases and J gave up 2 bases, with 4 bases separating them. The CDR3: CASSLAVQETQYF. The CDR3 coding sequence is TGTGCCAGCAGCTTAGCGGTTCAAGAGACCCAGTACTTC.

This rearrangement joins TRBV29-1 to TRBJ2-7; 9 bases agree with TRBD1. CDR1 is SQVTM and CDR2 is ANQGSEA in the germline V gene. The CDR3 is 14 residues long. V was clipped by 3 bases and J by 5 bases; unmatched bases: 8. CDR3 nucleotides: TGCAGCGTTGATGTGGGACAGGGAGGCCACGAGCAGTACTTC. Its translation is CSVDVGQGGHEQYF.

This sequence joins TRBV4-1 and TRBJ2-7; 7 nucleotides align to TRBD2. J gave up 7 bases and V 0 bases, and 6 bases lay outside the gene matches. The CDR3 covers 14 residues. Per germline, CDR1 MGHRA and CDR2 YSYEKL. CDR3 in DNA: TGCGCCAGCAGCCAAGATCAGGGAGGGGAGGAGCAGTACTTC. This codes for CASSQDQGGEEQYF.

This sequence joins TRBV5-4 and TRBJ2-3, with unresolved D. CDR3 length: 15 residues. Trimming left V 0 bases short and J 0 bases short, with 8 bases between. Looked up from germline, CDR1 is SGHNT and CDR2 is YYREEE (reference sequence). In DNA, the CDR3 is TGTGCCAGCAGCTTGGGACTTTCTAGCACAGATACGCAGTATTTT. Amino acids: CASSLGLSSTDTQYF.

V and J are TRBV15 and TRBJ2-1; 7 bases fit TRBD2. This CDR3 spans 16 amino acids. Germline values: CDR1 LNHNV, CDR2 YYDKDF (reference sequence). V was clipped by 0 bases and J by 7 bases; unmatched bases: 9. The CDR3 protein is CATSRDPSGGVNEQFF. CDR3 coding DNA: TGTGCCACCAGCAGAGATCCGTCGGGAGGTGTGAATGAGCAGTTCTTC.

V gene TRBV19 combines with J gene TRBJ1-1; D remains unclear. This CDR3 spans 14 amino acids. Germline assignment: CDR1 LNHDA and CDR2 SQIVND (reference sequence). Trimming stripped 9 bases from V and 5 bases from J, with 19 bases between. For the CDR3, the DNA is TGTGCCAGCCAGGACGGAGGGTCCAGGACTGAAGCTTTCTTT. This translates into CASQDGGSRTEAFF. The full variable domain, rest sourced from reference TRBV19 and TRBJ1-1, is DGGITQSPKYLFRKEGQNVTLSCEQNLNHDAMYWYRQDPGQGLRLIYYSQIVNDFQKGDIAEGYSVSREKKESFPLTVTSAQKNPTAFYLCASQDGGSRTEAFFGQGTRLTVV.

The V and J genes are TRBV5-1 and TRBJ2-7; 8 bases match TRBD2. After removal of 5 bases from V and 6 bases from J, the junction contained 7 bases not matched to a gene. The germline V gene encodes CDR1 SGHRS and CDR2 YFSETQ. The CDR3 extends over 13 amino acids. The CDR3 is CASSTGGPREQYF. CDR3 bases: TGCGCCAGCAGTACGGGAGGGCCCCGCGAGCAGTACTTC. The whole variable domain, remainder taken from reference TRBV5-1 and TRBJ2-7, is KAGVTQTPRYLIKTRGQQVTLSCSPISGHRSVSWYQQTPGQGLQFLFEYFSETQRNKGNFPGRFSGRQFSNSRSEMNVSTLELGDSALYLCASSTGGPREQYFGPGTRLTVT.

The CDR3 spells CASSRRLQGRETQYF. CDR3 nucleotides: TGCGCCAGCAGTCGACGGCTTCAGGGTAGGGAGACCCAGTACTTC. V gene TRBV10-2 combines with J gene TRBJ2-5, with D perhaps TRBD1 (5 bases). Germline values: CDR1 WSHSY, CDR2 SAAADI. This CDR3 spans 15 amino acids. V shed 5 bases and J shed 5 bases, with 18 bases lying between them.

The chain combines TRBV5-1 with TRBJ2-7, with D unresolved. Trimming stripped 4 bases from V and 2 bases from J, with 10 bases between. Germline V CDR1 and CDR2: SGHRS, YFSETQ. The CDR3 spans 13 residues. In DNA form, the CDR3 reads TGCGCCAGCAGCGTCAAGTCAGCCTACGAGCAGTACTTC. It is translated as CASSVKSAYEQYF.

The CDR3: CASSFWQGGYNEQFF. In DNA, the CDR3 is TGTGCCAGCAGTTTCTGGCAGGGAGGTTACAATGAGCAGTTCTTC. The chain combines TRBV28 with TRBJ2-1; weak D call: TRBD2 (6 bases). The length of the CDR3 is 15 residues. V lost 3 bases to trimming and J lost 4 bases, with 13 bases between them. Germline CDR1 and CDR2: MDHEN and SYDVKM.

The chain couples TRBV19 to TRBJ1-5; a weak D match, TRBD1 (5 bases). The CDR3 covers 16 residues. Germline V CDR1 and CDR2: LNHDA, SQIVND (reference sequence). Trimming left V 5 bases short and J 5 bases short, with 19 bases between. The CDR3 sequence: CASSARPAAGDQPQHF. The DNA for the CDR3 is TGTGCCAGTAGTGCAAGACCTGCTGCGGGGGATCAGCCCCAGCATTTT.